This T cell receptor beta chain originates from a study of vaccination and CD4 T cells after COVID-19. At the level of the study: Stimulation used overlapping spike peptides from SARS-CoV-2, HCoV-NL63, HCoV-OC43 and HCoV-229E.

The Oncomine TCR Beta short-read assay was applied to DNA of cultured CD4+ T cells. In TCRdb, the PCR reads were re-called with MiXCR into one record per CDR3 protein. The sample consists of some 24,000 distinct CDR3 sequences, around 42% of them appearing once. In regard to this clonotype: The antigen is unknown.

Time point: late sampling 161 to 241 days after vaccination in a few convalescent patients. As for treatment: roughly 11-day PBMC culture with coronavirus spike peptide pools or control peptides (ViraFEST assay). The ViraFEST method relied on peptide pools to expand antigen-specific T cells, followed by TCR sequencing. Positive PCR tests came between March and December 2020, ahead of the US Alpha, Beta and Delta variants. This CDR3 contains 13 residues. Germline loops: CDR1 DFQATT, CDR2 SNEGSKA (reference sequence). The sequenced sample was CD4+ T cells from blood, cultured in vitro, obtained about 7 months after SARS-CoV-2 vaccination. The receptor was isolated from a human donor who had recovered from COVID-19. This rearrangement joins TRBV20-1 to TRBJ2-3, with D possibly TRBD2 on 5 matching bases. The CDR3 bases are TGCAGCGGACTTTTTGGGGAGCAAGATACGCAGTATTTT. It is translated as CSGLFGEQDTQYF.